This T cell receptor beta chain was found in a study of control samples from healthy donors and cancer patients. Trimming took off 5 bases at V and 6 bases at J, with 14 bases between the two ends. CDR1 and CDR2 from the germline V gene are SGHRS and YFSETQ. The CDR3 has 14 amino acids. The protocol was immunoSEQ multiplex PCR, while the TCRdb copy is restricted to in-frame clones and leaves out a portion. Among about 130,000 clones listed, roughly 95% were seen once. The chain is built from TRBV5-1 and TRBJ2-2; D is unclear. This clonotype was sampled from a young man in good health. Material for sequencing was blood. The chain's CDR3 is CASRMGITSGELFF. The CDR3 region has the DNA TGCGCCAGCAGGATGGGGATCACTTCCGGGGAGCTGTTTTTT.